The TCR beta chain under discussion was sequenced for a study of blood T cell repertoires in COVID-19. Germline trimming cut 6 bases from V and 9 bases from J; bases unmatched to any gene: 4. The CDR3 runs to 12 residues. Germline CDR1 is ENHRY and CDR2 is SYGVKD. The data were produced by immunoSEQ multiplex PCR, yet TCRdb's version contains in-frame clones alone and is incomplete. The sample consists of some 180,000 clones, 75% to 90% of them appearing once. The receptor comes from a man aged 55 to 70 with acute or convalescent COVID-19. This chain uses TRBV10-3 with TRBJ1-1; TRBD1 matches 10 bases. The sequenced sample was peripheral blood. The chain's CDR3 is CAISDRGPQAFF. CDR3 in DNA: TGTGCCATCAGCGACAGGGGGCCCCAAGCTTTCTTT.